The 19 T cell receptor beta chains given below trace back to one sample, sequenced in a study of OX40 agonist ivuxolimab in advanced cancers. Method: immunoSEQ multiplex PCR; TCRdb's copy keeps in-frame clones and lacks some. The data contain tens of thousands of clones, around nine tenths of them seen just once; the ten biggest clones take up roughly 0.33%. The input for sequencing was CD4+ or CD8+ T cells sorted from blood, taken in a trial of the OX40 agonist ivuxolimab. The receptors derive from an adult with an advanced solid tumor such as melanoma, head and neck, liver or kidney cancer.

As concerns this clone: The same CDR3 arises from other DNA sequences in this sample as well. The chain links TRBV5-4 to TRBJ1-1, with D unclear. V lost 4 bases and J 2 bases, leaving 3 bases between the germline ends. The CDR3 extends over 11 amino acids. Germline CDR1 reads SGHNT; CDR2 reads YYREEE (reference sequence). Written as DNA, the CDR3 is TGTGCCAGCAGCCTTAACACTGAAGCTTTCTTT. The encoded protein is CASSLNTEAFF.

The CDR3 bases are TGTGCCAGCGGGACAGGTGAAAGCTACGAGCAGTACTTC. Protein product: CASGTGESYEQYF. The chain uses TRBV9 and TRBJ2-7, with 8 bases aligning to TRBD1. Germline assignment: CDR1 SGDLS and CDR2 YYNGEE. V shed 7 bases and J 3 bases; nucleotides not matched to a gene: 6. There are 13 residues in the CDR3.

This clone was recorded a few times. The genes are TRBV7-2 and TRBJ2-2; 9 nucleotides agree with TRBD2. The J segment lost 7 bases and the V segment lost 3 bases, leaving 6 bases of the junction unmatched. The CDR3 consists of 15 residues. Germline-derived CDR1 and CDR2 are SGHTA and FQGNSA. In nucleotides, the CDR3 is TGTGCCAGCAGCTTGGGACTAGCTGTGATCGGGGAGCTGTTTTTT. Translation: CASSLGLAVIGELFF.

This chain links TRBV11-3 with TRBJ1-1; no reliable D call. Trimming stripped 5 bases from V and 1 base from J, with 8 bases between. This CDR3 is built from 13 residues. Germline CDR1 reads SGHNT; CDR2 reads YENEEA. This chain's CDR3 is CASSRKQNTEAFF. For the CDR3, the DNA is TGTGCCAGCAGCCGGAAGCAGAACACTGAAGCTTTCTTT.

CDR3 nucleotides: TGCGCCAGCAGCCAGGCCCATGGAAACACCATATATTTT. This translates into CASSQAHGNTIYF. The V call is TRBV4-3, the J call TRBJ1-3; no firm D call. Germline V CDR1 and CDR2: LGHNA, YSLEER. V gave up 3 bases and J gave up 3 bases, with 6 bases separating them. This CDR3 region has 13 residues.

The chain has TRBV30 and TRBJ2-7; TRBD2 might be the D (6 bases). Germline values: CDR1 GTSNPN, CDR2 SVGIG (reference sequence). The CDR3 is 19 amino acids. Trimming pared 0 bases from V and 2 bases from J, leaving 26 bases between. The CDR3 nucleotides read TGTGCCTGGAGTGTGGCGGGACGAAGGGCGCGGGACCGCACCTACGAGCAGTACTTC. This gives the protein CAWSVAGRRARDRTYEQYF.

The rearrangement uses TRBV7-2 and TRBJ2-7; TRBD2 agrees at 14 bases. Germline V gives CDR1 SGHTA, CDR2 FQGNSA. Trimming at V came to 1 base and at J to 1 base, leaving 9 bases not matched to a gene. The CDR3 has 19 amino acids. CDR3 amino acids: CASSLVQGLAGVASYEQYF. DNA for the CDR3: TGTGCCAGCAGCTTAGTTCAGGGACTAGCGGGAGTAGCGTCCTACGAGCAGTACTTC. Filled out from reference TRBV7-2 and TRBJ2-7, the complete variable domain reads GAGVSQSPSNKVTEKGKDVELRCDPISGHTALYWYRQSLGQGLEFLIYFQGNSAPDKSGLPSDRFSAERTGGSVSTLTIQRTQQEDSAVYLCASSLVQGLAGVASYEQYFGPGTRLTVT.

Worth noting for this clone: A read error may produce the germline difference seen at one junction end. The chain has TRBV7-2 and TRBJ2-7; perhaps D is TRBD1 or TRBD2 (5 bases each). Germline assignment: CDR1 SGHTA and CDR2 FQGNSA. The CDR3 is 14 amino acids. CDR3 nucleotide sequence: TGTGCCAGCAGCTTAGGGGGGAATACAAGGGCCCTTAACTTC. It encodes CASSLGGNTRALNF.

The gene calls are TRBV5-1 and TRBJ1-3; maybe TRBD1 (6 bases). Germline-derived CDR1 and CDR2 are SGHRS and YFSETQ. This CDR3 contains 17 residues. V was shortened by 0 bases and J by 1 base, with 14 bases between the two germline ends. The CDR3 DNA follows: TGCGCCAGCAGCTTGGGGACTCCGAGGGGGTCTGGAAACACCATATATTTT. Protein: CASSLGTPRGSGNTIYF.

The V gene is TRBV29-1, the J gene TRBJ2-5; TRBD2 matches 7 bases. Germline trimming cut 5 bases from V and 2 bases from J; bases unmatched to any gene: 2. CDR3 length: 12 amino acids. The germline CDR1 and CDR2 sequences are SQVTM and ANQGSEA. The CDR3 here is CSVSSGQETQYF. CDR3 DNA: TGCAGCGTTAGTAGCGGGCAAGAGACCCAGTACTTC.

CDR3 sequence: CASSFLDRRGEAFF. The CDR3 DNA sequence: TGTGCCAGCAGTTTCCTCGACAGGAGGGGTGAAGCTTTCTTT. The chain couples TRBV6-5 to TRBJ1-1; D possibly corresponds to TRBD1 (6 bases). The CDR3 runs 14 residues. Per the germline V gene, CDR1 is MNHEY and CDR2 is SVGAGI. Trimming cost V 4 bases and J 7 bases, with 16 bases left between them.

The chain is built from TRBV5-1 and TRBJ1-1, with 9 bases aligning to TRBD1. The V segment lost 1 base and the J segment 2 bases; nucleotides outside the gene matches: 0. The CDR3 contains 14 residues. The germline CDR1 and CDR2 sequences are SGHRS and YFSETQ. The CDR3 nucleotides read TGCGCCAGCAGCTTGACAGGGGGCAACACTGAAGCTTTCTTT. Translated: CASSLTGGNTEAFF.

The CDR3 sequence is CASSLPRQPMNTEAFF. CDR3 in DNA: TGTGCCAGCAGCTTACCCCGACAGCCCATGAACACTGAAGCTTTCTTT. The chain joins TRBV7-6 to TRBJ1-1, with D maybe TRBD1 (5 bases). Germline V gene sequence: CDR1 SGHVS, CDR2 FNYEAQ. CDR3 length: 16 amino acids. The V gene lost 2 bases and the J gene lost 0 bases, with 13 bases spanning the gap. The whole variable domain, remainder taken from reference TRBV7-6 and TRBJ1-1, is GAGVSQSPRYKVTKRGQDVALRCDPISGHVSLYWYRQALGQGPEFLTYFNYEAQQDKSGLPNDRFSAERPEGSISTLTIQRTEQRDSAMYRCASSLPRQPMNTEAFFGQGTRLTVV.

This rearrangement joins TRBV28 to TRBJ1-1, with a tentative D call TRBD1 (6 bases). Germline V gives CDR1 MDHEN, CDR2 SYDVKM. V lost 6 bases to trimming and J lost 6 bases, with 11 bases between them. The CDR3 spans 12 residues. This chain's CDR3 is CASRKQGPEAFF. The CDR3 nucleotides read TGTGCCAGCAGAAAACAGGGACCTGAAGCTTTCTTT.

The chain combines TRBV6-1 with TRBJ1-5; a weak D match, TRBD1 (5 bases). The germline V gene has CDR1 MNHNS and CDR2 SASEGT. This CDR3 contains 15 residues. Trimming cost V 6 bases and J 6 bases, with 18 bases left between them. CDR3 region: CASSSGRGKVQPQHF. In nucleotides, the CDR3 is TGTGCCAGCAGCTCAGGGAGGGGTAAGGTTCAGCCCCAGCATTTT.

The DNA of the CDR3 is TGTGCCAGCTGGAACAGGGTGGACTATGGCTACACCTTC. It yields the protein CASWNRVDYGYTF. This chain joins TRBV19 and TRBJ1-2; weak D call: TRBD1 (6 bases). Germline CDR1 reads LNHDA; CDR2 reads SQIVND (reference sequence). Trimming took off 9 bases at V and 3 bases at J, with 14 bases between the two ends. The CDR3 has 13 amino acids.

The sample holds one count of this clone. The rearrangement joins TRBV4-3 to TRBJ2-7; D is undetermined. The CDR3 has 13 residues. The V end was cut by 0 bases, the J end by 4 bases, with 7 bases between. From germline, CDR1 is LGHNA and CDR2 YSLEER. The CDR3 DNA reads TGCGCCAGCAGCCAAGATAAGAGTTACGAGCAGTACTTC. Protein: CASSQDKSYEQYF.

V gene TRBV6-5 combines with J gene TRBJ1-2; the match to TRBD1 covers 8 bases. Germline values: CDR1 MNHEY, CDR2 SVGAGI. The CDR3 spans 13 residues. The V segment lost 7 bases and the J segment 5 bases; nucleotides outside the gene matches: 6. CDR3 in amino acids: CASTRDRGYGYTF. Written as DNA, the CDR3 is TGTGCCAGCACCAGAGACAGGGGATATGGCTACACCTTC.

J is TRBJ1-6 and V is TRBV7-2; D may be TRBD1 (6 bases). Trimming removed 5 bases from V and 1 base from J, with 9 bases in between. Germline-derived CDR1 and CDR2 are SGHTA and FQGNSA. The CDR3 is 15 amino acids. The chain's CDR3 is CASSGQGSYNSPLHF. Written as DNA, the CDR3 is TGTGCCAGCAGCGGCCAGGGGTCCTATAATTCACCCCTCCACTTT.